A single sample gave rise to the 13 T cell receptor beta chains below, sequenced in a study of T cell responses to AZD1222 COVID-19 vaccine. The assay was immunoSEQ multiplex PCR, and TCRdb's table has in-frame clones only and misses some. The data show around 130,000 clones, around nine tenths seen once. The source material was peripheral blood, sampled 28 days after the second dose of the MenACWY control vaccine. The source of these receptors is an adult who received the MenACWY meningococcal vaccine as a control.

The gene calls are TRBV16 and TRBJ1-3, with a tentative D call TRBD1 (5 bases). Germline V gene sequence: CDR1 KGHSY, CDR2 FQNENV. Trimming stripped 4 bases from V and 0 bases from J, with 10 bases between. The length of the CDR3 is 15 residues. The CDR3 is CASSLRDGSGNTIYF. The CDR3 DNA is TGTGCCAGCAGCCTCCGGGACGGCTCTGGAAACACCATATATTTT.

This clone was seen only a few times. V usage is TRBV27 and J usage is TRBJ2-7; 7 nucleotides line up with TRBD1. The CDR3 is 14 residues long. J was trimmed by 2 bases and V by 5 bases; bases with no gene match: 6. Germline CDR1 is MNHEY and CDR2 is SMNVEV (reference sequence). The CDR3 nucleotides are TGTGCCAGCAGTCCGACAGGGACGACCTACGAGCAGTACTTC. This translates into CASSPTGTTYEQYF.

V gene TRBV4-2 combines with J gene TRBJ2-2; D ambiguous. CDR1 and CDR2 from the germline V gene are LGHNA and YNFKEQ. The CDR3 sequence is 17 residues long. Trimming removed 0 bases from V and 0 bases from J, with 11 bases in between. The CDR3 bases are TGTGCCAGCAGCCAAGAACCACGGAACGCGAACACCGGGGAGCTGTTTTTT. Its translation is CASSQEPRNANTGELFF.

This chain uses TRBV5-4 with TRBJ2-7; 8 positions agree with TRBD1. From germline, CDR1 is SGHNT and CDR2 YYREEE (reference sequence). With 4 bases clipped from V and 0 bases from J, the junction kept 9 bases outside the gene matches. CDR3 length: 16 amino acids. CDR3 sequence reads: CASSGTGTGDSYEQYF. Here the CDR3 DNA reads TGTGCCAGCAGCGGAACCGGGACAGGTGACTCCTACGAGCAGTACTTC.

The chain couples TRBV28 to TRBJ1-5; possible D gene TRBD1, 6 bases. This CDR3 is 17 amino acids long. With 6 bases removed from V and 2 bases from J, the gap between germline ends came to 20 bases. Germline lookup yields CDR1 MDHEN and CDR2 SYDVKM. DNA for the CDR3: TGTGCCAGCAGACCGACCGGGACATTGGTTCGCAATCAGCCCCAGCATTTT. Amino acid sequence: CASRPTGTLVRNQPQHF.

The chain carries TRBV5-1 and TRBJ2-7, with TRBD1 matching over 9 bases. The CDR3 has 13 residues. CDR1 is SGHRS and CDR2 is YFSETQ in the germline V gene. Trimming removed 4 bases from V and 5 bases from J; junction bases left unmatched: 4. The CDR3 DNA follows: TGCGCCAGCAGCCTAACAGGGGGCCACGAGCAGTACGTC. This codes for CASSLTGGHEQYV.

In its sample, this clone was seen once. The chain is built from TRBV27 and TRBJ2-3; tentative D call: TRBD1 (6 bases). With 4 bases removed from V and 0 bases from J, the gap between germline ends came to 20 bases. Germline CDR1 MNHEY, CDR2 SMNVEV (reference sequence). This CDR3 is built from 18 residues. CDR3 region: CASSWAGVTGGSTDTQYF. CDR3 sequence (DNA): TGTGCCAGCAGTTGGGCAGGGGTGACAGGCGGGAGCACAGATACGCAGTATTTT.

The genes are TRBV18 and TRBJ1-1; possibly TRBD1 for D (6 bases). Per the germline V gene, CDR1 is KGHSH and CDR2 is LQKENI. The CDR3 contains 15 residues. Trimming left V 1 base short and J 4 bases short, with 13 bases between. Here the CDR3 reads CASSPLQDRGTEAFF. The CDR3, as DNA: TGTGCCAGCTCACCACTACAGGACAGAGGCACTGAAGCTTTCTTT.

This sequence joins TRBV27 and TRBJ2-1; 10 bases align to TRBD2. Germline loops: CDR1 MNHEY, CDR2 SMNVEV (reference sequence). The trim removed 5 bases at V and 4 bases at J, leaving 8 bases unmatched. There are 16 residues in the CDR3. Written as DNA, the CDR3 is TGTGCCAGCAGTACCTCTAGCGGGGGAGCTTACAATGAGCAGTTCTTC. It codes for CASSTSSGGAYNEQFF.

A single count supports this clone. This chain links TRBV20-1 with TRBJ1-2; the D gene is possibly TRBD1 (6 bases). The CDR3 spans 13 residues. V was shortened by 3 bases and J by 2 bases, with 10 bases between the two germline ends. Germline-derived CDR1 and CDR2 are DFQATT and SNEGSKA (reference sequence). The CDR3 bases are TGCAGTGCTAGTATGGGGACAAACTATGGCTACACCTTC. As protein: CSASMGTNYGYTF.

J is TRBJ2-2 and V is TRBV11-2, with D possibly called TRBD1 or TRBD2 (5 bases each). CDR1 SGHAT and CDR2 FQNNGV come from the germline V gene. The V and J ends lost 1 base and 5 bases respectively, with 8 bases between them. This CDR3 is built from 14 residues. The CDR3 DNA is TGTGCCAGCAGCTTAGGGGGGTATACCGGGGAGCTGTTTTTT. Protein: CASSLGGYTGELFF.

The V gene is TRBV2, the J gene TRBJ2-5; TRBD2 matches at 10 bases. Germline trimming cut 6 bases from V and 5 bases from J; bases unmatched to any gene: 15. Looked up from germline, CDR1 is SNHLY and CDR2 is FYNNEI. This CDR3 spans 17 amino acids. The CDR3 nucleotides are TGTGCCAGCAGCTACCCGGGACTAGCGACCCTAGGGGAGACCCAGTACTTC. Its translation is CASSYPGLATLGETQYF.

Here the CDR3 DNA reads TGCGCCAGCAGGGGACAGGCTCTGAACACTGAAGCTTTCTTT. Amino acids: CASRGQALNTEAFF. This chain joins TRBV5-1 and TRBJ1-1; 8 positions agree with TRBD1. V lost 5 bases, J lost 0 bases, and 3 bases stayed unmatched. The CDR3 length is 14 residues. Germline V lookup: CDR1 SGHRS, CDR2 YFSETQ.